The T cell receptor (beta chain) under discussion was sequenced for a study of T-cell reconstitution after alpha-beta-depleted transplantation in children. Germline V lookup: CDR1 SGHRS, CDR2 YFSETQ. J gave up 6 bases and V 5 bases, and 8 bases lay outside the gene matches. This CDR3 has 16 residues. Unique molecular identifiers were built into the TCRbeta library. TCRdb used MiXCR to reprocess the PCR reads, holding one entry per CDR3 protein. The sample lists over 300,000 distinct CDR3 sequences, about a tenth occurring once. This sample comprised PBMCs from the stem cell graft donor, obtained from the stem cell graft. This sequence joins TRBV5-1 and TRBJ2-1; the match to TRBD2 covers 13 bases. The clonotype was recovered from a human donor who donated a stem cell graft to a child with acute lymphoblastic leukemia. Here the CDR3 DNA reads TGCGCCAGCAGAAGGACTAGCGGGAGTTTAGGCAATGAGCAGTTCTTC. Protein sequence: CASRRTSGSLGNEQFF.